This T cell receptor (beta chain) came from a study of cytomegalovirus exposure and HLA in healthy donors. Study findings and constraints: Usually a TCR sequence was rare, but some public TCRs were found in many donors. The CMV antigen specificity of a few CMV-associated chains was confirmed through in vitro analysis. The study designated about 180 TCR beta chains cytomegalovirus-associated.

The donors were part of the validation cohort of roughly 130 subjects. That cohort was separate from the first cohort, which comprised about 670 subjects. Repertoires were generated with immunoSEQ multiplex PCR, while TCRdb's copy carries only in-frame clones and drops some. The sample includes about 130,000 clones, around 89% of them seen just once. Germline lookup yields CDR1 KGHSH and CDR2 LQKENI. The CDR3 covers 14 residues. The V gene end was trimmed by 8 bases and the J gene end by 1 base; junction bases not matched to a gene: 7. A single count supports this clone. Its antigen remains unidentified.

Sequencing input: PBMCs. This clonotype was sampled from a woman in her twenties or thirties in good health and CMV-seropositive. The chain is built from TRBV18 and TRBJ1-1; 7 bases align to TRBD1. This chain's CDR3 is CASTQTGSNTEAFF. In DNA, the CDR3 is TGTGCCAGCACCCAGACAGGGTCGAACACTGAAGCTTTCTTT. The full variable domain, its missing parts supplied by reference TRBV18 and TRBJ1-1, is NAGVMQNPRHLVRRRGQEARLRCSPMKGHSHVYWYRQLPEEGLKFMVYLQKENIIDESGMPKERFSAEFPKEGPSILRIQQVVRGDSAAYFCASTQTGSNTEAFFGQGTRLTVV.